Listed below are T cell receptor beta chains from one sample, sequenced in a study of T cell changes during pregnancy in multiple sclerosis. The repertoire was sequenced with immunoSEQ multiplex PCR; TCRdb's copy has only in-frame clones and lacks some. The sample yields more than 35,000 clones, roughly 90% seen once. The sequences come from CD4+ T cells from peripheral blood mononuclear cells, collected before pregnancy. These receptors were obtained from a female donor with multiple sclerosis, enrolled in a pregnancy study. CDR3s include the opening cysteine and the closing phenylalanine or tryptophan. A D gene is named only where the DNA matches it firmly. Size is omitted from some rows. Given values are once, few, many or a class for expanded clones.

V	J	size	D	DNA	CDR3
TRBV7-8	TRBJ1-2	.	.	TGTGCCAGCAGCGGCCGGGACACCTACTATGGCTACACCTTC	CASSGRDTYYGYTF
TRBV23-1	TRBJ1-1	.	.	TGCGCCAGGGGAACAGCCGGGAGTACTGAAGCTTTCTTT	CARGTAGSTEAFF
TRBV30	TRBJ2-3	.	.	TGTGCCTGGAGTAAGGGGGAAACAGATACGCAGTATTTT	CAWSKGETDTQYF
TRBV28	TRBJ1-4	.	TRBD1	TGTGCCAGCAGGGGGGACAGGGGGCACGAAAAACTGTTTTTT	CASRGDRGHEKLFF
TRBV7-9	TRBJ1-2	.	TRBD1	TGTGCCAGCCTTCGGACTGAGACAGGGCAGAACTATGGCTACACCTTC	CASLRTETGQNYGYTF
TRBV2	TRBJ1-2	.	TRBD1	TGTGCCAGCAGTCCCTTGGACAGGGGGGCTCTCTATGGCTACACCTTC	CASSPLDRGALYGYTF
TRBV29-1	TRBJ1-1	.	TRBD1	TGCAGCGTTGAAAGGGAAGGGGGCGAGAAAGCTTTCTTT	CSVEREGGEKAFF
TRBV6-6	TRBJ1-5	.	TRBD1	TGTGCCAGCAGACCGCACACAGGGGGCTGGCAGCCCCAGCATTTT	CASRPHTGGWQPQHF
TRBV11-2	TRBJ2-3	.	TRBD2	TGTGCCAGCAGTCTAGCGGGGACAGATACGCAGTATTTT	CASSLAGTDTQYF
TRBV5-4	TRBJ2-2	.	TRBD1	TGTGCCAGCAGCCGACAGACAGGGTACGACACCGGGGAGCTGTTTTTT	CASSRQTGYDTGELFF
TRBV7-3	TRBJ1-1	.	.	TGTGCCAGCAGCCCCGGACACCCGAACACTGAAGCTTTCTTT	CASSPGHPNTEAFF
TRBV28	TRBJ2-7	.	.	TGTGCCAGCAGTTTATACGGCAGGGGTTACGAGCAGTACTTC	CASSLYGRGYEQYF
TRBV4-1	TRBJ2-6	.	TRBD2	TGCGCCAGCAGCCAAGATGCCAGCGGGGTATACTCTGGGGCCAACGTCCTGACTTTC	CASSQDASGVYSGANVLTF
TRBV10-1	TRBJ1-2	once	.	TGCGCCAGCAGTTCCGCCGGGACACCGGACAGTGGCTACACCTTC	CASSSAGTPDSGYTF
TRBV29-1	TRBJ2-7	.	.	TGCAGCGTGCGACTGCGGTTGAGGTACGAGCAGTACTTC	CSVRLRLRYEQYF
TRBV5-5	TRBJ1-1	.	.	TGTGCCAGCACCTGGACAGTGGGCTCCGGACCGAACACTGAAGCTTTCTTT	CASTWTVGSGPNTEAFF
TRBV7-2	TRBJ2-5	.	TRBD1	TGTGCCAGCAGTGAGGCAGGGGGCTGGGAGACCCAGTACTTC	CASSEAGGWETQYF
TRBV2	TRBJ1-5	.	.	TGTGCCAGCAGCCCCGAGCGGGGCAATCAGCCCCAGCATTTT	CASSPERGNQPQHF
TRBV15	TRBJ1-2	.	.	TGTGCCACCAGCAGACTCCTTACCGGCTATGGCTACACCTTC	CATSRLLTGYGYTF
TRBV4-1	TRBJ1-6	few	.	TGCGCCAGCAGCCAAGGACCATCATTCAGGAATAATTCACCCCTCCACTTT	CASSQGPSFRNNSPLHF
TRBV5-1	TRBJ2-3	.	TRBD2	TGCGCCAGCAGCGCAACGACTAGCGGGGATAGCACAGATACGCAGTATTTT	CASSATTSGDSTDTQYF
TRBV2	TRBJ1-3	.	.	TGTGCCAGCAGCACGACAGCGACCTACTCTGGAAACACCATATATTTT	CASSTTATYSGNTIYF
TRBV5-4	TRBJ1-1	.	.	TGTGCCAGCAGCTTGGGGACATTTTTAGGCACTGAAGCTTTCTTT	CASSLGTFLGTEAFF
TRBV6-6	TRBJ1-5	once	.	TGTGCCAGCACCTTCACAGGCCTGGGTCAGCCCCAGCATTTT	CASTFTGLGQPQHF
TRBV7-9	TRBJ2-3	.	TRBD1	TGTGCCAGCAGCTGGGGACAGGGGCTTGATACGCAGTATTTT	CASSWGQGLDTQYF
TRBV7-2	TRBJ2-7	.	TRBD2	TGTGCCAGCAGCCCCGGAATAGCGGGGGACTTC	CASSPGIAGDF
TRBV5-1	TRBJ2-5	.	.	TGCGCCAGCAGCTTGCTGGGACAAAGGAAAGAGACCCAGTACTTC	CASSLLGQRKETQYF
TRBV5-4	TRBJ1-3	few	TRBD1	TGTGCCATCGGACAGGACTCTGGAAACACCATATATTTT	CAIGQDSGNTIYF
TRBV10-1	TRBJ2-1	once	TRBD2	TGCGCCAGGTCGTTTAGCGGGGGAAACACCAATGAGCAGTTCTTC	CARSFSGGNTNEQFF
TRBV11-2	TRBJ1-3	.	.	TGTGCCAGCAGCCCCAAGAACAGCTACTCTGGAAACACCATATATTTT	CASSPKNSYSGNTIYF
TRBV5-6	TRBJ2-3	.	.	TGTGCCAGCAGCTCCGGTGGGCCTAGCATCAGGACAGATACGCAGTATTTT	CASSSGGPSIRTDTQYF
TRBV10-1	TRBJ2-1	.	TRBD2	TGCGCCAGCGGACTAGCGGGGGGAGGATACAATGAGCAGTTCTTC	CASGLAGGGYNEQFF
TRBV4-1	TRBJ1-1	.	.	TGCGCCAGCAGTTCCGGGACATGGAACACTGAAGCTTTCTTT	CASSSGTWNTEAFF
TRBV5-6	TRBJ1-4	.	TRBD1	TGTGCCAGCAGCTTGCCCACAGGGGGCGCGGGTGAAAAACTGTTTTTT	CASSLPTGGAGEKLFF
TRBV19	TRBJ1-1	.	TRBD1	TGTGCCAGTAGTATCTTAACAGGGGCCGGTGAAGCTTTCTTT	CASSILTGAGEAFF
TRBV7-9	TRBJ1-1	.	.	TGTGCCAGCAGCTTAGTTCCAGGGGACACTGAAGCTTTCTTT	CASSLVPGDTEAFF
TRBV11-1	TRBJ2-7	.	TRBD2	TGTGCCAGCAGCTTGGTACTAGCGGGGACCTACGAGCAGTACTTC	CASSLVLAGTYEQYF
TRBV11-2	TRBJ2-5	.	.	TGTGCCAGCAGCTTACAACCCCCGGGGAGAGGGGAGACCCAGTACTTC	CASSLQPPGRGETQYF